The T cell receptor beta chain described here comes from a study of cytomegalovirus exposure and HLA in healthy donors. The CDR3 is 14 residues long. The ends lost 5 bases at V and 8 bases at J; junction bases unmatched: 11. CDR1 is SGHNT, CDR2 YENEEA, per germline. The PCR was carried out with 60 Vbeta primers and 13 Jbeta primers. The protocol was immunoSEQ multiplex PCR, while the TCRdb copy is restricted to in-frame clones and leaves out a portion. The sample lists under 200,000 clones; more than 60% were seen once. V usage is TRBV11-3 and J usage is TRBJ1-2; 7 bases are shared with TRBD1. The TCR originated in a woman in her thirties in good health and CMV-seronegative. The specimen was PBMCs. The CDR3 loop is CASSTQGVAEGYTF. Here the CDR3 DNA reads TGTGCCAGCAGCACTCAGGGGGTGGCTGAGGGCTACACCTTC.